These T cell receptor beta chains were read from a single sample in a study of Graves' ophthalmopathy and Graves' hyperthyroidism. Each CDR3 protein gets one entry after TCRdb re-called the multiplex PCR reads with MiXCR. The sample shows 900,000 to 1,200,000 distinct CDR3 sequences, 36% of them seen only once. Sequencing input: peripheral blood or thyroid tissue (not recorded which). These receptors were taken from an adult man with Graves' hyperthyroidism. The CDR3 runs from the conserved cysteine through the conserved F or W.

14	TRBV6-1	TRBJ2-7	CASSEDPASYEQYF
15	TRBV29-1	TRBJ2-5	CSVHLGGVGRGTQYF
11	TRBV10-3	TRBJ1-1	CATDDLGGAFF
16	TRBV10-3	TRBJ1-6	CAISDEHGQVFPPLHF
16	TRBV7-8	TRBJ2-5	CASSLNPGPEQETQYF
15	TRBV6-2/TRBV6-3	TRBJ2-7	CASSLAGGAVYEQYF
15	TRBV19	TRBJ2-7	CASSHPAGGEYEQYF
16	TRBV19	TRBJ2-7	CASSIVKQGHTYEQYF
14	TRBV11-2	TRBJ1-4	CASSQDLLGEKLFF
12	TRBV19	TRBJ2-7	CASSIGYGEQYF
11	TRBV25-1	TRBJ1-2	CASQTQGTVTF
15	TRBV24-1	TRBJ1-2	CATSGSSGQDYGYTF
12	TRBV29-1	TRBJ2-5	CSARTGAETQYF
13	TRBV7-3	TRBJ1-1	CASSTSDYTEAFF
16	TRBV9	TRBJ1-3	CASSPPGSNSGNTIYF
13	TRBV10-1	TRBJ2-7	CASSDPETYEQYF
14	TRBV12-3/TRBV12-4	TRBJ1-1	CASRARVVNTEAFF
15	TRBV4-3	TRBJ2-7	CASSQDWPGGYEQYF